A single sample gave rise to the 14 T cell receptor beta chains below, sequenced in a study of shared clonotypes between healthy human individuals. Sequenced by immunoSEQ multiplex PCR; TCRdb stores in-frame clones only, minus some. The repertoire holds 230,000 or so clones, with over 60% as singletons. The sequencing input was memory CD4+ T cells sorted from blood. Subset: CD45RA-negative fraction. These receptors were collected from a man younger than 40 in good health.

The rearrangement joins TRBV7-2 to TRBJ1-1; the D gene is possibly TRBD1 (5 bases). The ends were cut back, 2 bases at V and 4 bases at J, with 14 bases in the middle. This CDR3 is 15 amino acids long. The V gene's germline CDR1 is SGHTA and CDR2 FQGNSA. The CDR3 nucleotides read TGTGCCAGCAGCTTAACCCATACGGGGGGCACTGAAGCTTTCTTT. Protein: CASSLTHTGGTEAFF.

This chain joins TRBV7-8 and TRBJ2-2, with D unclear. V lost 7 bases, J lost 1 base, and 10 bases lay in between. CDR1 SGHVS and CDR2 FQNEAQ come from the germline V gene. This CDR3 spans 14 amino acids. The CDR3: CASIVKQNTGELFF. In DNA form, the CDR3 reads TGTGCCAGCATCGTTAAACAGAACACCGGGGAGCTGTTTTTT. The whole variable domain, filled in from reference TRBV7-8 and TRBJ2-2, reads GAGVSQSPRYKVAKRGQDVALRCDPISGHVSLFWYQQALGQGPEFLTYFQNEAQLDKSGLPSDRFFAERPEGSVSTLKIQRTQQEDSAVYLCASIVKQNTGELFFGEGSRLTVL.

This rearrangement joins TRBV30 to TRBJ1-4, with 8 bases identical to TRBD1. The V segment lost 5 bases and the J segment 8 bases; nucleotides outside the gene matches: 10. Germline V gives CDR1 GTSNPN, CDR2 SVGIG (reference sequence). The CDR3 sequence is 14 residues long. This CDR3 is CAWDDRGIEEKLFF. The CDR3 DNA sequence: TGTGCCTGGGACGACAGGGGTATAGAAGAAAAACTGTTTTTT. The complete variable domain, with remaining parts taken from reference TRBV30 and TRBJ1-4, reads SQTIHQWPATLVQPVGSPLSLECTVEGTSNPNLYWYRQAAGRGLQLLFYSVGIGQISSEVPQNLSASRPQDRQFILSSKKLLLSDSGFYLCAWDDRGIEEKLFFGSGTQLSVL.

This clone was counted between two and nine times. The V call is TRBV5-1, the J call TRBJ2-5; 7 positions match TRBD1. The germline CDR1 and CDR2 sequences are SGHRS and YFSETQ. V lost 5 bases, J lost 3 bases, and 4 bases stayed unmatched. There are 13 residues in the CDR3. For the CDR3, the DNA is TGCGCCAGCAGACCGACAGGGAAAGAGACCCAGTACTTC. This encodes CASRPTGKETQYF.

J is TRBJ2-7 and V is TRBV19, with 8 bases lining up with TRBD2. This CDR3 contains 14 residues. V lost 8 bases and J lost 3; bases outside the gene matches: 9. Germline lookup yields CDR1 LNHDA and CDR2 SQIVND (reference sequence). The CDR3 loop reads CASRPSGSDYEQYF. The CDR3, as DNA: TGTGCCAGTCGACCGAGCGGGAGTGACTACGAGCAGTACTTC.

This clone was counted between two and nine times. The gene calls are TRBV5-4 and TRBJ2-3; 11 positions agree with TRBD1. This CDR3 is 13 amino acids long. Germline CDR1 SGHNT, CDR2 YYREEE (reference sequence). Trimming at V came to 6 bases and at J to 6 bases, leaving 3 bases not matched to a gene. In DNA, the CDR3 is TGTGCCAGCACCTGGGACAGGGGGGATACGCAGTATTTT. Translation: CASTWDRGDTQYF.

The genes are TRBV2 and TRBJ2-7, with 13 bases lining up with TRBD2. Germline assignment: CDR1 SNHLY and CDR2 FYNNEI. The V and J ends lost 6 bases and 3 bases, in that order; junction bases with no gene match: 5. The CDR3 has 15 amino acids. This chain's CDR3 is CASRPGLAGVYEQYF. The CDR3 DNA reads as TGTGCCAGCAGGCCCGGACTAGCGGGAGTCTACGAGCAGTACTTC.

Regarding this clone: A much larger clone lies a single base off, so this may be a read error. The gene calls are TRBV19 and TRBJ2-1, with 10 bases aligning to TRBD2. The CDR3 loop spans 15 amino acids. The germline CDR1 and CDR2 sequences are LNHDA and SQIVND (reference sequence). Trimming at V came to 5 bases and at J to 0 bases, leaving 1 base not matched to a gene. As DNA, the CDR3 is TGTGCCAGTAGTGCTAGCGGGAGCTCCTACAATGAGCAGTTCTTC. Protein: CASSASGSSYNEQFF.

The gene calls are TRBV25-1 and TRBJ2-5, with D hard to call. CDR3 length: 13 residues. Germline loops: CDR1 MGHDK, CDR2 SYGVNS. Deletions cut 3 bases from V and 2 bases from J, with 7 bases between. CDR3 coding DNA: TGTGCCAGCAGTGATTGGCAGCAAGAGACCCAGTACTTC. This codes for CASSDWQQETQYF.

The J gene is TRBJ1-2, the V gene TRBV7-9; tentative D call: TRBD1 (5 bases). Per germline, CDR1 SEHNR and CDR2 FQNEAQ (reference sequence). Trimming stripped 11 bases from V and 2 bases from J, with 12 bases between. The CDR3 loop spans 12 amino acids. The CDR3 region has the DNA TGTGCCGGCGGGACCATAAACTATGGCTACACCTTC. It codes for CAGGTINYGYTF.

For this clone: The same CDR3 is also encoded by other DNA sequences in this sample. V is TRBV5-5 and J is TRBJ2-7; D gene uncertain. The CDR3 extends over 12 amino acids. The germline gives CDR1 SGHKS, CDR2 YYEKEE (reference sequence). V was shortened by 0 bases and J by 2 bases, with 3 bases between the two germline ends. In DNA form, the CDR3 reads TGTGCCAGCAGCTTGGGAGCCTACGAGCAGTACTTC. Its translation is CASSLGAYEQYF.

The rearrangement joins TRBV6-1 to TRBJ2-7; perhaps TRBD1 as D (5 bases). The V gene lost 4 bases and the J gene lost 8 bases, with 15 bases spanning the gap. This CDR3 has 13 residues. The germline V gene encodes CDR1 MNHNS and CDR2 SASEGT. CDR3 loop: CASSGLQGQKQYF. CDR3 nucleotides: TGTGCCAGCAGTGGGTTGCAGGGCCAAAAGCAGTACTTC.

This chain links TRBV30 with TRBJ1-5; the D is unclear. The V and J ends lost 0 bases and 4 bases respectively, with 4 bases between them. The CDR3 length is 12 residues. Per germline, CDR1 GTSNPN and CDR2 SVGIG (reference sequence). The chain's CDR3 is CAWSVKNQPQHF. CDR3 DNA: TGTGCCTGGAGTGTAAAGAATCAGCCCCAGCATTTT. Drawing the rest from reference TRBV30 and TRBJ1-5, the complete variable domain is SQTIHQWPATLVQPVGSPLSLECTVEGTSNPNLYWYRQAAGRGLQLLFYSVGIGQISSEVPQNLSASRPQDRQFILSSKKLLLSDSGFYLCAWSVKNQPQHFGDGTRLSIL.

In DNA, the CDR3 is TGTGCCAGCAGCCCACCCGGGGGCACCTACGAGCAGTACTTC. Translation gives CASSPPGGTYEQYF. V gene TRBV7-3 combines with J gene TRBJ2-7; D possibly matches TRBD1 or TRBD2 (6 bases each). Trimming shortened V by 5 bases and J by 2 bases, and 13 bases separated the two germline ends. Looked up from germline, CDR1 is SGHTA and CDR2 is FQGTGA. The CDR3 consists of 14 residues. Filled out from reference TRBV7-3 and TRBJ2-7, the complete variable domain reads GAGVSQTPSNKVTEKGKYVELRCDPISGHTALYWYRQSLGQGPEFLIYFQGTGAADDSGLPNDRFFAVRPEGSVSTLKIQRTERGDSAVYLCASSPPGGTYEQYFGPGTRLTVT.